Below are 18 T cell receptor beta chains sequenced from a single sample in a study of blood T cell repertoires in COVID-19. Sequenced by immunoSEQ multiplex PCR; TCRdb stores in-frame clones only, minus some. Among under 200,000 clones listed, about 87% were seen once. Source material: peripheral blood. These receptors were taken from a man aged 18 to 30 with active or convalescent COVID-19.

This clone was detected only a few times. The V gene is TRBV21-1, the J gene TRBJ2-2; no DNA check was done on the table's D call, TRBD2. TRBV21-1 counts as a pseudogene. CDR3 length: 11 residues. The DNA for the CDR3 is TGTGCCAGCAGTCCTCCCGGGGAGCTGTTTTTT. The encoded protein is CASSPPGELFF.

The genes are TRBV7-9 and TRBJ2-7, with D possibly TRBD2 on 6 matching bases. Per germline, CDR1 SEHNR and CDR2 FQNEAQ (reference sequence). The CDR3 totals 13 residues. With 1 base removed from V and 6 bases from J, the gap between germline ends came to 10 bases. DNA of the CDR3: TGTGCCAGCAGCTTAGTGGCGGGGATCGAGCAGTACTTC. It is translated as CASSLVAGIEQYF.

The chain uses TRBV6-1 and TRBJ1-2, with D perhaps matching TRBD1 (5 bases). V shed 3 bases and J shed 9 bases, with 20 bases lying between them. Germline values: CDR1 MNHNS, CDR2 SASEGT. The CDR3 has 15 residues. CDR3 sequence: CASSDSPGRAMRYTF. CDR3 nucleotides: TGTGCCAGCAGTGATTCCCCCGGCAGGGCTATGCGCTACACCTTC.

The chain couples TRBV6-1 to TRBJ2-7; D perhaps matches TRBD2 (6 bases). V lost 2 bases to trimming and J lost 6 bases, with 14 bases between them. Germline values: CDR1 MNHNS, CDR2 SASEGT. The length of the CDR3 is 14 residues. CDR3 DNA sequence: TGTGCCAGCAGTGAACGGGCTGGGACTTCCGAGCAGTACGTC. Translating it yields CASSERAGTSEQYV.

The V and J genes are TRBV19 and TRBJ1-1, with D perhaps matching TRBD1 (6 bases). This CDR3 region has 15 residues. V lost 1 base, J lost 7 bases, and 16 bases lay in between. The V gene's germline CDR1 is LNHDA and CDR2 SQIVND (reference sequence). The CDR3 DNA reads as TGTGCCAGTAGTATAGCGTGGACAGCGATAAATGAAGCTTTCTTT. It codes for CASSIAWTAINEAFF.

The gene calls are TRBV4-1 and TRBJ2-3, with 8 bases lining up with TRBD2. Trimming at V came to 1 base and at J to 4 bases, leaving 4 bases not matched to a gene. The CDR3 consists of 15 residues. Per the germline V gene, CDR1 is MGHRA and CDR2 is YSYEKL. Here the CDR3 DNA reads TGCGCCAGCAGCCAAGGACTAGCGTATGCAGATACGCAGTATTTT. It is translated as CASSQGLAYADTQYF.

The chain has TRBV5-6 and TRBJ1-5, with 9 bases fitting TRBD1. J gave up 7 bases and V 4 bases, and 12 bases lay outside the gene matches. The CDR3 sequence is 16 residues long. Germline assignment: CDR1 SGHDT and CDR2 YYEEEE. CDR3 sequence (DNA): TGTGCCAGCAGCCCGAGGACAGGGGCGCAAGGGCAGCCCCAGCATTTT. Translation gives CASSPRTGAQGQPQHF.

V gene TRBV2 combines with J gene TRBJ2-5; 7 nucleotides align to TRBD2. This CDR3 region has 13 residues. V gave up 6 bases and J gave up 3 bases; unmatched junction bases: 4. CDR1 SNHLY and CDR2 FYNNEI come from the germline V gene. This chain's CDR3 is CASRFGTKETQYF. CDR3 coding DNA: TGTGCCAGCAGGTTCGGGACTAAAGAGACCCAGTACTTC.

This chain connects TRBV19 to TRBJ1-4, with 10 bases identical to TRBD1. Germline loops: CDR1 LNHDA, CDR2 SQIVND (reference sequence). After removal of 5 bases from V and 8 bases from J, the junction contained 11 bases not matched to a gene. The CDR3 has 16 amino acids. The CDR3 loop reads CASSPKRTGGREKLFF. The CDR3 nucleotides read TGTGCCAGTAGTCCAAAGCGGACAGGGGGGAGAGAAAAACTGTTTTTT.

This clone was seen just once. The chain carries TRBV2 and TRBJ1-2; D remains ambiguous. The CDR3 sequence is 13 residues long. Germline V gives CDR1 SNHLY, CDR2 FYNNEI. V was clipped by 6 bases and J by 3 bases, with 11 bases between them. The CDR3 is CASSALTDYGYTF. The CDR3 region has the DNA TGTGCCAGCAGCGCTCTCACGGACTATGGCTACACCTTC.

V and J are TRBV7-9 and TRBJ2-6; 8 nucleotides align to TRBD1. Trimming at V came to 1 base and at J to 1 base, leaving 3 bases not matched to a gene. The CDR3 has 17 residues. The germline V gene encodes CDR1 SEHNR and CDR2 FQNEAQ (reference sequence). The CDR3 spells CASSLGQGISGANVLTF. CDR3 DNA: TGTGCCAGCAGCTTAGGACAGGGGATTTCTGGGGCCAACGTCCTGACTTTC.

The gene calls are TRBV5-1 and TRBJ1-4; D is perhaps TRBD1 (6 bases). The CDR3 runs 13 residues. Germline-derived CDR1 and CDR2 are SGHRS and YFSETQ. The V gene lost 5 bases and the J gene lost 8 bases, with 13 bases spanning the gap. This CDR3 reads CASSGGRDEKLFF. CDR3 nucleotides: TGCGCCAGCAGTGGGGGCCGCGACGAAAAACTGTTTTTT.

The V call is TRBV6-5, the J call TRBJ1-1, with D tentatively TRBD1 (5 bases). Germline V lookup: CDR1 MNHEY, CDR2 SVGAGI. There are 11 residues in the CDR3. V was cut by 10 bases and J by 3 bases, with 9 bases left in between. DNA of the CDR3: TGTGCCACAAGGGACTACACTGAAGCTTTCTTT. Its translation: CATRDYTEAFF.

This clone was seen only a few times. The CDR3: CASRNLAAYNEQFF. The DNA for the CDR3 is TGTGCCAGTAGAAACCTAGCGGCCTACAATGAGCAGTTCTTC. V gene TRBV19 combines with J gene TRBJ2-1, with TRBD2 identical over 7 bases. J was trimmed by 2 bases and V by 6 bases; bases with no gene match: 4. The CDR3 extends over 14 amino acids. CDR1 and CDR2 from the germline V gene are LNHDA and SQIVND (reference sequence).

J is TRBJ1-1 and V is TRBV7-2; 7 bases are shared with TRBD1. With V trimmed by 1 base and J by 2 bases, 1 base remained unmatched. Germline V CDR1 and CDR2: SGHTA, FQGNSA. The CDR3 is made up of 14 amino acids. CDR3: CASSLDRGNTEAFF. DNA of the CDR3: TGTGCCAGCAGCTTAGACAGGGGAAACACTGAAGCTTTCTTT.

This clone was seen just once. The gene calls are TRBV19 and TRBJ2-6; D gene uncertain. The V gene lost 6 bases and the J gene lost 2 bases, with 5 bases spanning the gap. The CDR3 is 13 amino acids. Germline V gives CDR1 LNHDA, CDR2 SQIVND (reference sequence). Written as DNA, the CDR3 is TGTGCCAGTAGCGTAACTGGGGCCAACGTCCTGACTTTC. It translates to CASSVTGANVLTF.

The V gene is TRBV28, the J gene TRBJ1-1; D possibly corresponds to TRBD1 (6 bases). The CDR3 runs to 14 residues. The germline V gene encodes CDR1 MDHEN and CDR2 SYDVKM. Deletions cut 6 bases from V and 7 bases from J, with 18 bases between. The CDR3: CASRAQGPEREAFF. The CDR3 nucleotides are TGTGCCAGCAGGGCGCAGGGGCCGGAACGTGAAGCTTTCTTT. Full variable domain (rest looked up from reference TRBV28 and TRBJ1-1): DVKVTQSSRYLVKRTGEKVFLECVQDMDHENMFWYRQDPGLGLRLIYFSYDVKMKEKGDIPEGYSVSREKKERFSLILESASTNQTSMYLCASRAQGPEREAFFGQGTRLTVV.

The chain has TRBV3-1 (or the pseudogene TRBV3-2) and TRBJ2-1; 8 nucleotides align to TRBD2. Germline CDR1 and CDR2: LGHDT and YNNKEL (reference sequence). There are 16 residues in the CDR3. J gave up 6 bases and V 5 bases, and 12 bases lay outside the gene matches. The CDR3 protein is CASSDRQRGISNEQFF. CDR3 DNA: TGTGCCAGCAGCGATAGGCAGCGGGGGATTAGCAATGAGCAGTTCTTC.